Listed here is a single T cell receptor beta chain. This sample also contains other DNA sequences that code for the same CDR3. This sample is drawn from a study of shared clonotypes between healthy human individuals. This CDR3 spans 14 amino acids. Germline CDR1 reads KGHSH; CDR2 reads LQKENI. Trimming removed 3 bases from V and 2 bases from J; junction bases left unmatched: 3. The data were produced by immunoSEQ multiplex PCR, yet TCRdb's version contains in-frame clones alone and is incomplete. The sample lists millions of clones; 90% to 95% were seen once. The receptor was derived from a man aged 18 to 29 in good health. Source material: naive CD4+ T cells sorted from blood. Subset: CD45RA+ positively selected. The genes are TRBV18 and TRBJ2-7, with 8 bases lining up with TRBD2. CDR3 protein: CASSPPAGAYEQYF. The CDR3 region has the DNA TGTGCCAGCTCACCGCCAGCGGGAGCCTACGAGCAGTACTTC.